Below are 21 T cell receptor beta chains sequenced from a single sample in a study of tumor-infiltrating lymphocytes in oesophageal squamous cell carcinoma. TCRdb reanalysed the PCR reads using MiXCR and keeps one entry per CDR3 protein. The table includes under 20,000 distinct CDR3 sequences, around half detected once. Sequencing was done on a sample of esophageal tumor tissue. Receptors originate from a female donor with esophageal squamous cell carcinoma.

By share, this clonotype ranks as medium-sized. The chain recombines TRBV7-8 with TRBJ2-7, with a tentative D call TRBD2 (6 bases). The CDR3 sequence is 14 residues long. Germline V gives CDR1 SGHVS, CDR2 FQNEAQ. Trimming removed 5 bases from V and 6 bases from J, with 17 bases in between. In DNA, the CDR3 is TGTGCCAGCAGCCTAAACAGGAGGGTGACCGAGCAGTACTTC. Translation: CASSLNRRVTEQYF. Full variable domain (outside the CDR3, taken from reference TRBV7-8 and TRBJ2-7): GAGVSQSPRYKVAKRGQDVALRCDPISGHVSLFWYQQALGQGPEFLTYFQNEAQLDKSGLPSDRFFAERPEGSVSTLKIQRTQQEDSAVYLCASSLNRRVTEQYFGPGTRLTVT.

The rearrangement uses TRBV6-6 and TRBJ2-1, with D possibly matching TRBD2 (7 bases). With 6 bases removed from V and 6 bases from J, the gap between germline ends came to 21 bases. The CDR3 runs to 16 residues. Germline assignment: CDR1 MNHNY and CDR2 SVGAGI (reference sequence). In nucleotides, the CDR3 is TGTGCCAGCAGCTCCATAGCGGAGGGGGGGACCAATGAGCAGTTCTTC. Its translation is CASSSIAEGGTNEQFF.

The chain links TRBV7-2 to TRBJ2-3; D ambiguous. Trimming left V 5 bases short and J 0 bases short, with 9 bases between. CDR3 length: 14 residues. CDR1 and CDR2 (germline): SGHTA, FQGNSA. CDR3 in amino acids: CASSPLPSTDTQYF. CDR3 coding DNA: TGTGCCAGCAGCCCGTTACCCAGCACAGATACGCAGTATTTT.

In its sample, this clonotype is medium-sized. The gene calls are TRBV19 and TRBJ2-5; maybe TRBD2 (6 bases). Germline CDR1 reads LNHDA; CDR2 reads SQIVND (reference sequence). The CDR3 extends over 16 amino acids. The V end was cut by 5 bases, the J end by 5 bases, with 21 bases between. The DNA of the CDR3 is TGTGCCAGTAGTCCAGTGGGGGGTCGGAGGAGTGAGACCCAGTACTTC. Its translation: CASSPVGGRRSETQYF.

J is TRBJ2-5 and V is TRBV7-2; D possibly corresponds to TRBD2 (6 bases). The V gene's germline CDR1 is SGHTA and CDR2 FQGNSA. Trimming took 3 bases from V and 11 from J, leaving 28 bases between them. The CDR3 consists of 17 residues. The CDR3, as DNA: TGTGCCAGCAGCTTCACTAGCAGTCTAAGCTCCTACAATGAGCAGTACTTC. This sequence encodes CASSFTSSLSSYNEQYF.

This chain links TRBV11-1 with TRBJ1-1; D ambiguous. The CDR3 covers 11 residues. Germline lookup yields CDR1 SGHAT and CDR2 FQDESV (reference sequence). Trimming removed 6 bases from V and 1 base from J, with 3 bases in between. The CDR3 protein is CASRSNTEAFF. In DNA, the CDR3 is TGTGCCAGCAGATCGAACACTGAAGCTTTCTTT.

This clonotype turned up a few times. This CDR3 is CASSLGTVTEAFF. The CDR3 DNA reads TGTGCCAGCAGCTTAGGGACAGTAACTGAAGCTTTCTTT. V gene TRBV7-6 combines with J gene TRBJ1-1; the D gene is possibly TRBD1 (6 bases). Germline CDR1 is SGHVS and CDR2 is FNYEAQ. Trimming left V 1 base short and J 5 bases short, with 8 bases between. The CDR3 is 13 residues long.

Concerning this clonotype itself: Since no conserved phenylalanine or tryptophan closes the CDR3, a read error is the likely cause. The limits of the CDR3 on the DNA are not certain, so only TCRdb's listed CDR3 is given. Here the CDR3 reads CASSPGGGYEQYFGA. The rearrangement uses TRBV7-3 and TRBJ2-3; TRBD2, as called in the table, went unchecked against the DNA. Germline CDR1 reads SGHTA; CDR2 reads FQGTGA. From its first to its last residue, the CDR3 has 15 amino acids.

For this clonotype: Since the CDR3 does not end with the conserved phenylalanine or tryptophan, this likely comes from a read error. The DNA is left out, because the CDR3 cannot be placed on it with certainty; the CDR3 is given as TCRdb lists it. The chain links TRBV7-5 to TRBJ1-1; the table assigns TRBD1, which was not confirmed against the DNA. TRBV7-5 is given as a pseudogene. Both ends counted, the CDR3 spans 18 residues. The CDR3 reads CISVPAAWQAPTSSTSGQ.

A few counts support this clonotype. The chain employs TRBV6-6 and TRBJ2-1; tentative D call: TRBD1 (5 bases). The tail of the sequence fits TRBJ2-7 better, so the J call may be wrong. Germline CDR1 and CDR2: MNHNY and SVGAGI (reference sequence). This CDR3 contains 17 residues. The CDR3 region is CASSSDHPDMIKGEQYF. The CDR3 DNA is TGTGCCAGCAGTTCCGACCATCCGGACATGATAAAGGGCGAGCAGTACTTC.

The CDR3 nucleotides read TGTGCCAGCAGCTCCGACAGAGTAAGGCTAGGAGAGACCCAGTACTTC. Translated, it gives CASSSDRVRLGETQYF. The J gene is TRBJ2-7, the V gene TRBV7-2; D possibly corresponds to TRBD1 (5 bases). The last part of the DNA fits TRBJ2-5 better; the J call may be wrong. Germline V gives CDR1 SGHTA, CDR2 FQGNSA. This CDR3 contains 16 residues.

This clonotype has more than one count but fewer than ten. The chain recombines TRBV28 with TRBJ1-2; 7 nucleotides align to TRBD1. Germline CDR1 MDHEN, CDR2 SYDVKM. The V segment lost 5 bases and the J segment 1 base; nucleotides outside the gene matches: 7. The CDR3 has 15 residues. In nucleotides, the CDR3 is TGTGCCAGCAGTGCTCAGGGGGGGCATAACTATGGCTACACCTTC. It is translated as CASSAQGGHNYGYTF.

The chain recombines TRBV7-9 with TRBJ2-3; tentative D call: TRBD2 (6 bases). Germline V gene data show CDR1 as SEHNR and CDR2 as FQNEAQ (reference sequence). V gave up 2 bases and J gave up 2 bases, with 11 bases separating them. The CDR3 spans 15 residues. CDR3 sequence (DNA): TGTGCCAGCAGCTTATTCGGCGGGGACACAGATACGCAGTATTTT. Translated, it gives CASSLFGGDTDTQYF. The variable domain in full, completed from reference TRBV7-9 and TRBJ2-3, reads DTGVSQNPRHKITKRGQNVTFRCDPISEHNRLYWYRQTLGQGPEFLTYFQNEAQLEKSRLLSDRFSAERPKGSFSTLEIQRTEQGDSAMYLCASSLFGGDTDTQYFGPGTRLTVL.

V and J are TRBV27 and TRBJ2-4; 9 nucleotides agree with TRBD2. Gene TRBJ2-1 matches the end of the DNA better, so the J call may be wrong. CDR3 size: 15 residues. CDR1 is MNHEY and CDR2 is SMNVEV in the germline V gene (reference sequence). The CDR3 coding sequence is TGTGCCAGCAGTTTAAGACTAGCGGCCTACAATGAGCAGTTCTTC. Protein product: CASSLRLAAYNEQFF.

The table lists this clonotype with a few counts. The chain links TRBV28 to TRBJ1-4; 8 bases map to TRBD1. CDR1 MDHEN and CDR2 SYDVKM come from the germline V gene. This CDR3 comprises 15 residues. With V trimmed by 5 bases and J by 6 bases, 8 bases remained unmatched. Here the CDR3 reads CASSLNRGMYEKLFF. Written as DNA, the CDR3 is TGTGCCAGCAGTCTGAACAGGGGGATGTATGAAAAACTGTTTTTT.

This clonotype has a handful of counts. The rearrangement joins TRBV7-6 to TRBJ2-5; D is tentatively TRBD1 or TRBD2 (5 bases each). The tail of the sequence fits TRBJ2-1 better, so the J call may be wrong. CDR1 and CDR2 from the germline V gene are SGHVS and FNYEAQ. The CDR3 contains 12 residues. CDR3 sequence: CASSLGGTEQFF. The CDR3 bases are TGTGCCAGCAGCTTAGGTGGGACTGAGCAGTTCTTC.

This clonotype showed up many times. This CDR3 fails to terminate in the conserved phenylalanine or tryptophan, so it likely reflects a read error. The limits of the CDR3 on the DNA are not certain, so only TCRdb's listed CDR3 is given. The rearrangement links TRBV7-2 to TRBJ2-4. Ends included, the CDR3 has 8 residues. Looked up from germline, CDR1 is SGHTA and CDR2 is FQGNSA. Here the CDR3 reads CASSLGNS.

This clonotype was detected a few times. The chain employs TRBV11-2 and TRBJ2-1; TRBD1 might be the D (5 bases). Germline CDR1 and CDR2: SGHAT and FQNNGV. The CDR3 extends over 14 amino acids. Trimming removed 0 bases at V and 3 bases at J, with 6 bases between. The CDR3 region is CASSLDRDYNEQFF. Written as DNA, the CDR3 is TGTGCCAGCAGCTTAGACAGGGACTACAATGAGCAGTTCTTC.

This sequence joins TRBV28 and TRBJ1-5, with D hard to call. Germline CDR1 MDHEN, CDR2 SYDVKM. Trimming left V 5 bases short and J 2 bases short, with 10 bases between. This CDR3 has 14 residues. The chain's CDR3 is CASSVPRGNQPQHF. The CDR3 region has the DNA TGTGCCAGCAGTGTACCACGGGGCAATCAGCCCCAGCATTTT.

By sample share, this clonotype is medium-sized (0.01 to 0.1%). The rearrangement joins TRBV7-2 to TRBJ1-5; D call uncertain. V was clipped by 3 bases and J by 4 bases, with 7 bases between them. The V gene's germline CDR1 is SGHTA and CDR2 FQGNSA. This CDR3 spans 13 amino acids. The CDR3 bases are TGTGCCAGCAGCTTCTACCAAAATCAGCCCCAGCATTTT. As protein: CASSFYQNQPQHF.

This clonotype appeared a few times. V and J are TRBV7-2 and TRBJ2-3, with D hard to call. Per germline, CDR1 SGHTA and CDR2 FQGNSA. The CDR3 consists of 14 residues. Trimming took 5 bases from V and 3 from J, leaving 12 bases between them. The chain's CDR3 is CASSPVGQTDTQYF. For the CDR3, the DNA is TGTGCCAGCAGCCCCGTAGGCCAGACAGATACGCAGTATTTT. The full variable domain, with the rest looked up from reference TRBV7-2 and TRBJ2-3, is GAGVSQSPSNKVTEKGKDVELRCDPISGHTALYWYRQSLGQGLEFLIYFQGNSAPDKSGLPSDRFSAERTGGSVSTLTIQRTQQEDSAVYLCASSPVGQTDTQYFGPGTRLTVL.